The 14 T cell receptor beta chains given below trace back to one sample, sequenced in a study of OX40 agonist ivuxolimab in advanced cancers. Assay used: immunoSEQ multiplex PCR; TCRdb lists only in-frame clones, some missing. There are about 79,000 clones in the sample; about 95% occur only once, and over 8.5% lies in the top ten. The sample here was CD4+ or CD8+ T cells sorted from blood, taken in a trial of the OX40 agonist ivuxolimab. All receptors derive from an adult with an advanced solid tumor such as melanoma, head and neck, liver or kidney cancer.

This clone has more than one count but fewer than ten. This chain uses TRBV6-4 with TRBJ1-4; no clear D gene. The CDR3 length is 13 residues. Trimming removed 10 bases at V and 2 bases at J, with 11 bases between. The germline CDR1 and CDR2 sequences are MRHNA and SNTAGT. CDR3 loop: CATRPPTNEKLFF. The DNA for the CDR3 is TGTGCCACCCGTCCCCCTACTAATGAAAAACTGTTTTTT.

This clone was counted between two and nine times. This chain connects TRBV7-2 to TRBJ1-5; D might be TRBD1 (5 bases). The CDR3 is made up of 13 amino acids. V lost 5 bases to trimming and J lost 5 bases, with 10 bases between them. Germline loops: CDR1 SGHTA, CDR2 FQGNSA. This chain's CDR3 is CASSHLTDQPQHF. DNA of the CDR3: TGTGCCAGCAGCCACTTGACAGATCAGCCCCAGCATTTT.

The chain couples TRBV6-4 to TRBJ2-3; 7 bases are shared with TRBD2. V was clipped by 3 bases and J by 3 bases; unmatched bases: 6. CDR1 MRHNA and CDR2 SNTAGT come from the germline V gene. This CDR3 comprises 15 residues. The CDR3 is CASSEGREATDTQYF. The DNA of the CDR3 is TGTGCCAGCAGTGAAGGGAGGGAAGCTACAGATACGCAGTATTTT.

The chain couples TRBV11-2 to TRBJ2-7; perhaps TRBD2 as D (5 bases). The V gene lost 4 bases and the J gene lost 3 bases, with 16 bases spanning the gap. The germline gives CDR1 SGHAT, CDR2 FQNNGV. The CDR3 loop spans 15 amino acids. The CDR3: CASSSGSRESYEQYF. The CDR3 coding sequence is TGTGCCAGCAGCTCTGGATCGAGGGAGAGCTACGAGCAGTACTTC. The variable domain in full, with the rest retrieved from reference TRBV11-2 and TRBJ2-7, is EAGVAQSPRYKIIEKRQSVAFWCNPISGHATLYWYQQILGQGPKLLIQFQNNGVVDDSQLPKDRFSAERLKGVDSTLKIQPAKLEDSAVYLCASSSGSRESYEQYFGPGTRLTVT.

The V call is TRBV5-6, the J call TRBJ2-1, with 12 bases matching TRBD2. In germline, CDR1 is SGHDT, CDR2 YYEEEE. With 4 bases clipped from V and 12 bases from J, the junction kept 2 bases outside the gene matches. CDR3 size: 12 residues. CDR3 in DNA: TGTGCCAGCAGCCTGACTAGCGGGGGGCAGTTCTTC. It specifies CASSLTSGGQFF.

The rearrangement uses TRBV19 and TRBJ2-1; TRBD1 is a possible D gene (6 bases). Germline values: CDR1 LNHDA, CDR2 SQIVND (reference sequence). The V end lost 4 bases, the J end lost 6 bases, and 22 bases lay between the germline ends. The CDR3 contains 17 residues. The CDR3 here is CASSTPAGTMGPNEQFF. For the CDR3, the DNA is TGTGCCAGTAGTACTCCGGCCGGGACAATGGGGCCCAATGAGCAGTTCTTC.

CDR3 bases: TGTGCCAGCAGCAAAGGAAAAAGGGAGCAGTACTTC. Its translation is CASSKGKREQYF. The genes are TRBV21-1 and TRBJ2-7. TRBV21-1 is marked as a pseudogene. There are 12 residues in the CDR3.

The J gene is TRBJ2-3, the V gene TRBV9; D call uncertain. CDR1 is SGDLS and CDR2 is YYNGEE in the germline V gene. V lost 2 bases to trimming and J lost 2 bases, with 12 bases between them. The CDR3 has 15 residues. CDR3 sequence (DNA): TGTGCCAGCAGCGTTTTGGTTGGGCCCACAGATACGCAGTATTTT. It translates to CASSVLVGPTDTQYF.

The chain combines TRBV28 with TRBJ2-7; D uncertain. Trimming left V 4 bases short and J 2 bases short, with 18 bases between. Per the germline V gene, CDR1 is MDHEN and CDR2 is SYDVKM. The CDR3 covers 16 residues. The CDR3: CASSSRTSWGPYEQYF. The DNA of the CDR3 is TGTGCCAGCAGTTCGCGGACGTCCTGGGGTCCCTACGAGCAGTACTTC. The full variable domain, completed using reference TRBV28 and TRBJ2-7, is DVKVTQSSRYLVKRTGEKVFLECVQDMDHENMFWYRQDPGLGLRLIYFSYDVKMKEKGDIPEGYSVSREKKERFSLILESASTNQTSMYLCASSSRTSWGPYEQYFGPGTRLTVT.

The rearrangement links TRBV5-6 to TRBJ1-2, with D unresolved. The germline V gene encodes CDR1 SGHDT and CDR2 YYEEEE. The CDR3 loop spans 15 amino acids. V was clipped by 1 base and J by 4 bases, with 14 bases between them. The CDR3 spells CASSLRPEPSYGYTF. DNA of the CDR3: TGTGCCAGCAGCTTGAGGCCCGAACCATCCTATGGCTACACCTTC.

This clone has a handful of counts. The chain combines TRBV29-1 with TRBJ2-1; no firm D call. Trimming removed 4 bases at V and 6 bases at J, with 4 bases between. The CDR3 is 10 amino acids. Germline V gene sequence: CDR1 SQVTM, CDR2 ANQGSEA. The CDR3 region is CSVVSNEQFF. CDR3 DNA: TGCAGCGTTGTGTCCAATGAGCAGTTCTTC.

V usage is TRBV6-1 and J usage is TRBJ1-1, with D possibly TRBD1 on 5 matching bases. Trimming removed 1 base from V and 8 bases from J, with 17 bases in between. The CDR3 covers 15 residues. Germline V gives CDR1 MNHNS, CDR2 SASEGT. The CDR3: CASSEEAGRDPEAFF. Written as DNA, the CDR3 is TGTGCCAGCAGTGAAGAAGCAGGGCGAGACCCAGAAGCTTTCTTT.

The rearrangement links TRBV6-5 to TRBJ1-5; 8 bases agree with TRBD1. Germline V gene lookup returns CDR1 MNHEY and CDR2 SVGAGI. The V segment lost 5 bases and the J segment 5 bases; nucleotides outside the gene matches: 5. This CDR3 is 14 amino acids long. CDR3 in amino acids: CASSEGQGDQPQHF. For the CDR3, the DNA is TGTGCCAGCAGTGAAGGACAGGGCGATCAGCCCCAGCATTTT.

A few counts support this clone. The chain links TRBV13 to TRBJ2-7, with D unresolved. The germline CDR1 and CDR2 sequences are PRHDT and FYEKMQ (reference sequence). Trimming took 3 bases from V and 2 from J, leaving 11 bases between them. The CDR3 runs to 14 residues. The CDR3 nucleotides read TGTGCCAGCAGCTTGGCTGTGGCTGCCTACGAGCAGTACTTC. The encoded protein is CASSLAVAAYEQYF.